The clone carrying this T cell receptor (beta chain) was seen at least ten times. This entry comes from a study of T cell repertoires in cytomegalovirus infection. V was pared by 6 bases and J by 0 bases, with 4 bases of the junction left unmatched. Germline CDR1 is SGHVS and CDR2 is FQNEAQ. The CDR3 consists of 15 residues. TCRdb re-called the reads with MiXCR, one entry per CDR3 protein. The sample lists 200,000 or so distinct CDR3 sequences, 25% to 30% seen once, with approximately 31% in the top ten. The V and J genes are TRBV7-8 and TRBJ2-3; TRBD1 agrees at 9 bases. This TCR was sampled from a human donor in good health (CMV status not recorded). Some clones in this sample may be carry-over from other donors' samples. Input material: PBMCs. CDR3 region: CASSYRGPSTDTQYF. In DNA form, the CDR3 reads TGTGCCAGCAGTTACAGGGGGCCTAGCACAGATACGCAGTATTTT.